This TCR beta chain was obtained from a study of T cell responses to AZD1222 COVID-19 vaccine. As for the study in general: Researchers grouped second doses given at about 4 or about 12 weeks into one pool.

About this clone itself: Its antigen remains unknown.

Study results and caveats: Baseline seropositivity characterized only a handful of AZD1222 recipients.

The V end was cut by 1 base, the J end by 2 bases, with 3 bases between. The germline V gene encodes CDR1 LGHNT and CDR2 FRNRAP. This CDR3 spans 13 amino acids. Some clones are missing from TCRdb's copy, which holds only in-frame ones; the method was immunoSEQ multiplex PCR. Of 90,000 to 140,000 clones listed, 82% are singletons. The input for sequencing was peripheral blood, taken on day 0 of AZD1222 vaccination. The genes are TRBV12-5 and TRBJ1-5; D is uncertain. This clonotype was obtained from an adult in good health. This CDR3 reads CASGLAGNQPQHF. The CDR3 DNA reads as TGTGCTAGTGGTTTGGCTGGCAATCAGCCCCAGCATTTT.